These T cell receptor beta chains were read from a single sample in a study of monozygotic twins with inflammatory bowel disease. TCRdb re-called the 5' RACE reads and shows each CDR3 protein once, DNA omitted. This table lists approximately 400,000 distinct CDR3 sequences. Specimen: blood. The source of these receptors is a human donor with ulcerative colitis or Crohn's disease, or a healthy co-twin of an affected twin (not recorded which). Both conserved end residues are part of each CDR3.

V gene	J gene	CDR3 length	CDR3 protein
TRBV7-2	TRBJ2-5	15	CASSLALAFQETQYF
TRBV7-6	TRBJ1-5	15	CASSLQTGRHQPQHF
TRBV19	TRBJ1-5	13	CASSIGGLETQHF
TRBV20-1	TRBJ2-7	14	CSARRGAAGTEQYF
TRBV5-4	TRBJ1-1	16	CASSFRAVERKTEAFF
TRBV15	TRBJ1-5	15	CATSSRPISNQPQHF
TRBV27	TRBJ2-1	16	CASSYSTPWAYNEQFF
TRBV7-9	TRBJ2-7	17	CASSSGTSGNPSYEQYF
TRBV7-6	TRBJ2-5	18	CASSSGTLATGGKETQYF
TRBV5-4	TRBJ2-7	15	CASSQMTGMDYEQYF
TRBV20-1	TRBJ2-3	14	CSARGFGATDTQYF
TRBV30	TRBJ1-2	14	CAWSPGFSNYGYTF
TRBV6-1	TRBJ2-3	14	CAGRRTGSTDTQYF
TRBV15	TRBJ1-2	13	CATSSGASPIYTF
TRBV7-6	TRBJ2-7	13	CASSLSIQSRQYF
TRBV7-9	TRBJ2-7	17	CASSFTKTSGSYYEQYF
TRBV10-3	TRBJ1-2	16	CAISESGRTANYGYTF
TRBV4-1	TRBJ2-3	17	CASSPWATSALEDTQYF
TRBV28	TRBJ2-7	13	CASGLVSTTEQYF
TRBV4-1	TRBJ1-3	22	CASSHHLGGDSASRLSGNTIYF
TRBV2	TRBJ2-7	11	CASSDPGQVSF
TRBV19	TRBJ2-3	14	CASSKDRNTDTQYF
TRBV18	TRBJ2-3	18	CASSPYSIGGGLGDTQYF
TRBV20-1	TRBJ1-5	14	CSASSPQGIQPQHF
TRBV6-1	TRBJ2-3	13	CASSEQGRDTQYF
TRBV10-2	TRBJ2-3	13	CASSLQTRDTQYF
TRBV5-5	TRBJ1-6	15	CASSLRVGTYSPLHF
TRBV3-1	TRBJ2-1	18	CASSQDHRGYRSIAEQFF
TRBV20-1	TRBJ1-2	11	CNALINYGYTF
TRBV5-1	TRBJ2-7	13	CASREGQGHEQYF
TRBV2	TRBJ2-7	14	CASGSDGGSYEQYF